This is a list of T cell receptor beta chains from one sample in a study of OX40 agonist ivuxolimab in advanced cancers. Assay: immunoSEQ multiplex PCR; the TCRdb copy retains only in-frame clones and omits some. The sample carries about 63,000 clones, 75% to 90% recorded once. The input for sequencing was CD4+ or CD8+ T cells sorted from blood, taken in a trial of the OX40 agonist ivuxolimab. These receptors all stem from an adult with an advanced solid tumor such as melanoma, head and neck, liver or kidney cancer. The CDR3 runs from the conserved cysteine through the conserved F or W. Each record gives: J gene, D gene, V gene, clone size, CDR3 DNA, CDR3 protein. A D gene is named only where the DNA matches it firmly. Some rows have no size entry. The others give once, few or many, or a class for an expanded clone.

TRBJ2-3 - TRBV30 - TGTGCCTGGAAAGGGGGATCAGGGACGCAGTATTTT CAWKGGSGTQYF
TRBJ2-6 - TRBV20-1 - TGCGCGGGCTCTGGGGCCAACGTCCTGACTTTC CAGSGANVLTF
TRBJ2-2 - TRBV4-3 - TGCGCCAGCAGCCAAGACCGGGGCGGGGAGCTGTTTTTT CASSQDRGGELFF
TRBJ2-3 TRBD2 TRBV7-2 - TGTGCCAGCAGCCCTCCTGGACTAGCGGGGCGCAGGGATACGCAGTATTTT CASSPPGLAGRRDTQYF
TRBJ1-1 TRBD1 TRBV6-5 few TGTGCCAGCAGTTATGGGGCAGGGGGCGCGTTCGCTTTCTTT CASSYGAGGAFAFF
TRBJ1-3 - TRBV30 - TGTGCCTGGAGTGTCGTCAGCGGAAACACCATATATTTT CAWSVVSGNTIYF
TRBJ1-1 - TRBV15 - TGTGCCACCAGCAGAGATCGGGCTTGGGATACTGAAGCTTTCTTT CATSRDRAWDTEAFF
TRBJ1-4 - TRBV6-5 - TGTGCCAGCGAGGGGAAGAGGGCAGGGTGGGAAAAACTGTTTTTT CASEGKRAGWEKLFF
TRBJ1-2 - TRBV7-9 - TGTGCCAGCAGCTTAACGACAGGCCCGGGAGGCTACACCTTC CASSLTTGPGGYTF
TRBJ1-5 - TRBV27 - TGTGCCAGCAGTTTAAGGGCCTTATATAGCAATCAGCCCCAGCATTTT CASSLRALYSNQPQHF
TRBJ1-1 TRBD1 TRBV28 - TGTGCCAGCAGATTGACAGGGATGGGCACTGAAGCTTTCTTT CASRLTGMGTEAFF
TRBJ2-4 TRBD1 TRBV28 - TGTGCCAGCAGTTTAACGACAGGGGCCTTTTATGCCAAAAACATTCAGTACTTC CASSLTTGAFYAKNIQYF
TRBJ2-1 - TRBV7-3 - TGTGCCAGCAGCCGCACTAGTTATGAGCAGTTCTTC CASSRTSYEQFF
TRBJ2-5 - TRBV5-1 - TGCGCCAGCAGCTTGGGACGTGCCTGGGAGACCCAGTACTTC CASSLGRAWETQYF
TRBJ2-7 - TRBV19 - TGTGCCAGTAGTATAACAGGGAAATTATACGAGCAGTACTTC CASSITGKLYEQYF
TRBJ1-5 TRBD1 TRBV15 - TGTGCCACCAGCAGAGGGGGACAGGGAAATCAGCCCCAGCATTTT CATSRGGQGNQPQHF
TRBJ2-1 - TRBV5-4 - TGTGCCAGCAGCTTGATTGCGAATGAGCAGTTCTTC CASSLIANEQFF
TRBJ2-3 TRBD2 TRBV28 - TGTGCCAGCAGTTTACTAGCGGGAGCCCGTACGCAGTATTTT CASSLLAGARTQYF
TRBJ2-6 - TRBV30 few TGTGCCTGGAGTGGCCGACGGGGAATAGCCCTAGCTGGGGCCAACGTCCTGACTTTC CAWSGRRGIALAGANVLTF
TRBJ1-2 - TRBV6-6 - TGTGCCAGCAGTTACCACTATGGCTACACCTTC CASSYHYGYTF
TRBJ2-1 TRBD1 TRBV12-5 once TGTGCTAGTGGTTTGTCACAGGGGGCCTACAATGAGCAGTTCTTC CASGLSQGAYNEQFF
TRBJ1-3 - TRBV7-8 - TGTGCCAGCAGCTACTCTCCCTGGTCGGACACCATATATTTT CASSYSPWSDTIYF
TRBJ1-2 - TRBV2 - TGTGCCAGCGGTATTATCTATGGCTACACCTTC CASGIIYGYTF
TRBJ2-5 TRBD2 TRBV18 - TGTGCCAGCTCACCAGTTGCGGGAGGGCCCCAAGAGACCCAGTACTTC CASSPVAGGPQETQYF
TRBJ2-5 TRBD1 TRBV5-1 - TGCGCCAGCAGCTTGTTACCAGGGGGCGGAGAGACCCAGTACTTC CASSLLPGGGETQYF
TRBJ2-7 TRBD1 TRBV7-6 - TGTGCCAGCAGCTCACAGGGGAACGAGCAGTACTTC CASSSQGNEQYF
TRBJ2-1 TRBD2 TRBV4-3 once TGCGCCAGCAGCCAACAACTAGCGGGAGTGTACAATGAGCAGTTCTTC CASSQQLAGVYNEQFF
TRBJ2-4 - TRBV6-6 - TGTGCCAGCAGAGTGTTAGCCAAAAACATTCAGTACTTC CASRVLAKNIQYF
TRBJ2-4 TRBD2 TRBV19 - TGTGCCAGTAGTTCGGGGGGTCTAGCCAAAAACATTCAGTACTTC CASSSGGLAKNIQYF
TRBJ1-2 TRBD1 TRBV6-5 - TGTGCCAGCAGTCAGGGGGACAGCAACTATGGCTACACCTTC CASSQGDSNYGYTF
TRBJ1-4 TRBD1 TRBV5-6 - TGTGCCAGCAGCGTAAGACAGGGGGGCTATGAAAAACTGTTTTTT CASSVRQGGYEKLFF
TRBJ1-1 TRBD1 TRBV19 - TGTGCCAGTAGTATATCTACAGGGGGCCTCACTGAAGCTTTCTTT CASSISTGGLTEAFF
TRBJ1-2 - TRBV28 - TGTGCCAGCAGTTTATTCGCGGGCGCTGGCGGTGGCTACACCTTC CASSLFAGAGGGYTF
TRBJ2-3 TRBD2 TRBV29-1 - TGCAGCGTTGAAGGGCTAGCGGGGGGCACAGATACGCAGTATTTT CSVEGLAGGTDTQYF
TRBJ2-7 - TRBV9 - TGTGCCAGCAGCGTCGGGGGTTACGAGCAGTACTTC CASSVGGYEQYF
TRBJ2-1 TRBD2 TRBV4-2 - TGTGCCAGCAGCTACCCTAGCGGGGAGTCAGGTGAGCAGTTCTTC CASSYPSGESGEQFF
TRBJ1-2 TRBD1 TRBV5-6 - TGTGCCAGCAGCCGTACAGGGGTCCTGGGTGGCTACACCTTC CASSRTGVLGGYTF
TRBJ2-1 TRBD2 TRBV5-4 - TGTGCCAGCAGCTTGGGACTAGCGGGGTTCAACAATGAGCAGTTCTTC CASSLGLAGFNNEQFF
TRBJ2-3 - TRBV19 - TGTGCCAGTAGGACAAGTGCTAGCACAGATACGCAGTATTTT CASRTSASTDTQYF
TRBJ2-7 - TRBV7-2 - TGTGCCAGCAGCTTCGCCCAGGGGGGCGAGCAGTACTTC CASSFAQGGEQYF
TRBJ1-2 TRBD1 TRBV7-2 - TGTGCCAGCAGCTTACAAGCAGGGGGCTACTATGGCTACACCTTC CASSLQAGGYYGYTF